This TCR beta chain is drawn from a study of blood T cells in healthy people across ages. Together with a sample-barcoded 5' primer, a J-beta primer mix was included in a second PCR lasting about 7 to 12 cycles. One entry per CDR3 protein results from TCRdb running MiXCR on the 5' RACE reads. The table shows roughly 800,000 distinct CDR3 sequences, with 20% to 25% occurring only once. Germline CDR1 and CDR2: LNHDA and SQIVND (reference sequence). V was cut by 8 bases and J by 6 bases, with 20 bases left in between. The CDR3 covers 15 residues. These data were likewise used in another study, on T cells of mothers and their children.

This receptor was taken from a boy aged 5-17 years in good health. Sequencing used blood. This chain uses TRBV19 with TRBJ2-1; a weak D match, TRBD1 (7 bases). CDR3 sequence reads: CASQAGRGKGNEQFF. In nucleotides, the CDR3 is TGTGCCAGTCAAGCGGGCAGGGGGAAGGGCAATGAGCAGTTCTTC.